Each of the 26 T cell receptor beta chains below was sequenced from the same sample in a study of identical twins. TCRdb recomputed calls from the 5' RACE reads with MiXCR, one row per CDR3 protein. The sample holds approximately 600,000 distinct CDR3 sequences; nearly 10% are singletons and the top ten take 3%. These data were also reused for a study on yellow fever vaccine responses in identical twins.

Sequencing input: PBMCs. The receptors were sampled from a woman aged 18-35 years in good health.

This chain connects TRBV29-1 to TRBJ2-7; perhaps TRBD1 as D (6 bases). Germline CDR1 is SQVTM and CDR2 is ANQGSEA. This CDR3 contains 12 residues. V lost 5 bases to trimming and J lost 0 bases, with 8 bases between them. The CDR3 protein is CSVSTGSYEQYF. The CDR3 bases are TGCAGCGTTTCGACAGGCTCCTACGAGCAGTACTTC.

This clonotype was observed at least ten times. This chain connects TRBV5-1 to TRBJ1-5, with D possibly TRBD1 on 5 matching bases. Trimming took off 4 bases at V and 0 bases at J, with 11 bases between the two ends. There are 15 residues in the CDR3. Germline values: CDR1 SGHRS, CDR2 YFSETQ. CDR3 bases: TGCGCCAGCAGCAAGACAGAGGATAGCAATCAGCCCCAGCATTTT. Translation: CASSKTEDSNQPQHF.

In its sample, this clonotype was seen many times. The rearrangement links TRBV6-4 to TRBJ2-3; TRBD1 matches at 7 bases. The CDR3 consists of 16 residues. The germline V gene has CDR1 MRHNA and CDR2 SNTAGT. The trim removed 4 bases at V and 5 bases at J, leaving 12 bases unmatched. CDR3 sequence (DNA): TGTGCCAGCAGTGGGACGAGGGGCCCAGGGGGAGATACGCAGTATTTT. It codes for CASSGTRGPGGDTQYF.

To note about this clonotype: An end of the junction differs from the germline gene, which may be a read error. The V gene is TRBV20-1, the J gene TRBJ2-1, with TRBD2 matching over 9 bases. This CDR3 is built from 15 residues. Per germline, CDR1 DFQATT and CDR2 SNEGSKA (reference sequence). CDR3 DNA: TGCAGTGCCAGAGAGAGCGCGGGGGGGTACAATGAGCAGTTCTTC. It is translated as CSARESAGGYNEQFF.

The V gene is TRBV25-1, the J gene TRBJ2-2, with 7 bases matching TRBD2. The trim removed 6 bases at V and 2 bases at J, leaving 9 bases unmatched. Germline V lookup: CDR1 MGHDK, CDR2 SYGVNS. This CDR3 region has 16 residues. The CDR3 region has the DNA TGTGCCAGCAGGGGTAGGCTAGCGGATAACACCGGGGAGCTGTTTTTT. Its protein product is CASRGRLADNTGELFF. Full variable domain (outside the CDR3, taken from reference TRBV25-1 and TRBJ2-2): EADIYQTPRYLVIGTGKKITLECSQTMGHDKMYWYQQDPGMELHLIHYSYGVNSTEKGDLSSESTVSRIRTEHFPLTLESARPSHTSQYLCASRGRLADNTGELFFGEGSRLTVL.

The chain has TRBV19 and TRBJ2-3, with TRBD2 identical over 9 bases. Germline trimming cut 4 bases from V and 4 bases from J; bases unmatched to any gene: 6. Germline assignment: CDR1 LNHDA and CDR2 SQIVND (reference sequence). The CDR3 runs to 15 residues. The CDR3 DNA is TGTGCCAGTAGTAATGGACTAGCGCCCGCAGATACGCAGTATTTT. This codes for CASSNGLAPADTQYF.

Here the CDR3 DNA reads TGCAGTGAGGCTCAGGGAGCGGGCTCCCCCCCTGGCGAGCAGTACTTC. Its translation is CSEAQGAGSPPGEQYF. The J gene is TRBJ2-7, the V gene TRBV20-1; the D gene is possibly TRBD2 (6 bases). Germline assignment: CDR1 DFQATT and CDR2 SNEGSKA (reference sequence). V shed 7 bases and J shed 6 bases, with 28 bases lying between them. The CDR3 sequence is 16 residues long.

This rearrangement joins TRBV30 to TRBJ2-7, with TRBD1 matching 8 bases. This CDR3 spans 17 amino acids. V shed 1 base and J 3 bases; nucleotides not matched to a gene: 14. Per germline, CDR1 GTSNPN and CDR2 SVGIG (reference sequence). The CDR3 nucleotides are TGTGCCTGGAGTGGAGGACAGGGATTGGGGAAGTACTACGAGCAGTACTTC. Its translation is CAWSGGQGLGKYYEQYF.

This clonotype was detected many times. The chain uses TRBV9 and TRBJ1-4, with 8 bases matching TRBD1. V lost 4 bases to trimming and J lost 5 bases; unmatched junction nucleotides: 16. Looked up from germline, CDR1 is SGDLS and CDR2 is YYNGEE. CDR3 length: 18 amino acids. CDR3 nucleotide sequence: TGTGCCAGCAGCTCATCCCGACAGGGGAGCAAGGGGAATGAAAAACTGTTTTTT. Its protein is CASSSSRQGSKGNEKLFF.

The chain combines TRBV15 with TRBJ2-1, with TRBD2 identical over 12 bases. This CDR3 is built from 16 residues. After removal of 3 bases from V and 1 base from J, the junction contained 1 base not matched to a gene. Germline CDR1 reads LNHNV; CDR2 reads YYDKDF (reference sequence). Here the CDR3 DNA reads TGTGCCACCAGCAGTCTAGCGGGAGGGTCCTACAATGAGCAGTTCTTC. Translating it yields CATSSLAGGSYNEQFF.

This clonotype was counted a few times. The V call is TRBV2, the J call TRBJ1-2, with D maybe TRBD1 (5 bases). The CDR3 loop spans 14 amino acids. In germline, CDR1 is SNHLY, CDR2 FYNNEI. The V end was cut by 7 bases, the J end by 4 bases, with 16 bases between. The CDR3 sequence is CASTVRGIRYGYTF. In DNA form, the CDR3 reads TGTGCCAGCACGGTCCGGGGGATACGCTATGGCTACACCTTC.

The chain couples TRBV18 to TRBJ2-5, with TRBD1 identical over 9 bases. V was pared by 3 bases and J by 2 bases, with 7 bases of the junction left unmatched. Germline CDR1 and CDR2: KGHSH and LQKENI. CDR3 length: 16 residues. The CDR3, as DNA: TGTGCCAGCTCACCTTTCGGGACAGGGACACAAGAGACCCAGTACTTC. Encoded protein: CASSPFGTGTQETQYF.

This clonotype appeared once. The J gene is TRBJ2-5, the V gene TRBV4-2; no clear D. Germline loops: CDR1 LGHNA, CDR2 YNFKEQ. Trimming stripped 0 bases from V and 2 bases from J, with 13 bases between. The CDR3 contains 16 residues. The CDR3 sequence: CASSQDLWSEQETQYF. DNA for the CDR3: TGTGCCAGCAGCCAAGATCTTTGGTCAGAGCAAGAGACCCAGTACTTC.

The gene calls are TRBV3-1 and TRBJ2-1; D call uncertain. Trimming left V 0 bases short and J 8 bases short, with 11 bases between. The length of the CDR3 is 14 residues. CDR1 and CDR2 (germline): LGHDT, YNNKEL (reference sequence). The CDR3 loop reads CASSQDMDIDEQFF. The CDR3 nucleotides are TGTGCCAGCAGCCAAGATATGGATATCGATGAGCAGTTCTTC.

This clonotype appeared a few times. The V gene is TRBV18, the J gene TRBJ2-1; perhaps D is TRBD1 or TRBD2 (5 bases each). The CDR3 has 16 amino acids. In germline, CDR1 is KGHSH, CDR2 LQKENI. Trimming removed 6 bases from V and 3 bases from J, with 18 bases in between. CDR3 residues: CASSRQIRGFYNEQFF. DNA of the CDR3: TGTGCCAGCTCGCGACAGATCCGGGGCTTCTACAATGAGCAGTTCTTC. Full variable domain (remainder filled in from reference TRBV18 and TRBJ2-1): NAGVMQNPRHLVRRRGQEARLRCSPMKGHSHVYWYRQLPEEGLKFMVYLQKENIIDESGMPKERFSAEFPKEGPSILRIQQVVRGDSAAYFCASSRQIRGFYNEQFFGPGTRLTVL.

This clonotype was seen a few times. The J gene is TRBJ2-3, the V gene TRBV20-1, with a possible D match to TRBD1 (5 bases). Between the trimmed V and J ends, which lost 0 bases and 3 bases, there was a span of 10 bases. The V gene's germline CDR1 is DFQATT and CDR2 SNEGSKA (reference sequence). The CDR3 runs 14 residues. The CDR3 nucleotides read TGCAGTGCTAGAGATCACAGACAGACAGATACGCAGTATTTT. Translated, it gives CSARDHRQTDTQYF.

The table lists this clonotype with many counts. The CDR3 nucleotides are TGTGCCAGCAGCTTAGAAGGATACTACAATGAGCAGTTCTTC. Its translation: CASSLEGYYNEQFF. The chain recombines TRBV7-9 with TRBJ2-1; D remains ambiguous. CDR1 is SEHNR and CDR2 is FQNEAQ in the germline V gene (reference sequence). Trimming removed 1 base at V and 3 bases at J, with 7 bases between. The CDR3 is made up of 14 amino acids.

The V gene is TRBV5-5, the J gene TRBJ2-1; tentative D call: TRBD2 (5 bases). Trimming removed 5 bases from V and 7 bases from J, with 16 bases in between. Germline assignment: CDR1 SGHKS and CDR2 YYEKEE (reference sequence). This CDR3 is built from 14 residues. The CDR3 here is CASRPGPTGNEQFF. The CDR3 nucleotides read TGTGCCAGCAGGCCCGGGCCTACGGGGAATGAGCAGTTCTTC. The whole variable domain, filled in from reference TRBV5-5 and TRBJ2-1, reads DAGVTQSPTHLIKTRGQQVTLRCSPISGHKSVSWYQQVLGQGPQFIFQYYEKEERGRGNFPDRFSARQFPNYSSELNVNALLLGDSALYLCASRPGPTGNEQFFGPGTRLTVL.

This clonotype was detected ten times or more. This rearrangement joins TRBV6-1 to TRBJ2-3; perhaps TRBD2 as D (5 bases). There are 15 residues in the CDR3. V was clipped by 6 bases and J by 4 bases, with 17 bases between them. CDR1 and CDR2 from the germline V gene are MNHNS and SASEGT. The CDR3 DNA reads TGTGCCAGCAGCCGCACTAGGAACCTACCAGATACGCAGTATTTT. Protein sequence: CASSRTRNLPDTQYF.

The CDR3 sequence: CASSHSGPSYNEQFF. The CDR3 DNA follows: TGTGCCAGCAGCCACAGTGGGCCTTCCTACAATGAGCAGTTCTTC. This chain uses TRBV3-1 with TRBJ2-1; D unclear. V shed 3 bases and J shed 1 base, with 10 bases lying between them. The germline gives CDR1 LGHDT, CDR2 YNNKEL (reference sequence). The CDR3 is 15 residues long.

There are a few counts of this clonotype. The V call is TRBV7-2, the J call TRBJ2-7, with D possibly being TRBD1 (5 bases). V lost 1 base and J lost 1, with 8 bases in between. Looked up from germline, CDR1 is SGHTA and CDR2 is FQGNSA. The CDR3 totals 14 residues. This CDR3 is CASSLVKGSYEQYF. DNA for the CDR3: TGTGCCAGCAGCTTAGTAAAGGGGTCCTACGAGCAGTACTTC. Full variable domain (outside the CDR3, taken from reference TRBV7-2 and TRBJ2-7): GAGVSQSPSNKVTEKGKDVELRCDPISGHTALYWYRQSLGQGLEFLIYFQGNSAPDKSGLPSDRFSAERTGGSVSTLTIQRTQQEDSAVYLCASSLVKGSYEQYFGPGTRLTVT.

This clonotype has at least ten counts. As DNA, the CDR3 is TGTGCCAGCAGCCAAAATAGCGGGCGCTACGAGCAGTACTTC. Translated: CASSQNSGRYEQYF. The chain links TRBV4-2 to TRBJ2-7, with 7 bases fitting TRBD2. The CDR3 totals 14 residues. Germline V gene data show CDR1 as LGHNA and CDR2 as YNFKEQ. The V gene end was trimmed by 2 bases and the J gene end by 3 bases; junction bases not matched to a gene: 4.

This clonotype was seen ten or more times. The chain uses TRBV12-3 or TRBV12-4 and TRBJ2-1; D not resolved. The CDR3 covers 12 residues. Trimming shortened V by 6 bases and J by 10 bases, and 13 bases separated the two germline ends. CDR3 sequence (DNA): TGTGCCAGCAGACCCCCCTTCCAAGAGCAGTTCTTC. Translation gives CASRPPFQEQFF.

Comments on this clonotype: Compared with germline, one end of the junction differs, possibly owing to a read error. This chain uses TRBV20-1 with TRBJ2-7; weak D call: TRBD2 (5 bases). CDR3 length: 15 amino acids. From germline, CDR1 is DFQATT and CDR2 SNEGSKA (reference sequence). The CDR3 loop reads CSARGWQVSSYEQYF. CDR3 coding DNA: TGCAGTGCCAGAGGGTGGCAGGTTAGCTCCTACGAGCAGTACTTC.

This clonotype was observed a few times. This sequence joins TRBV4-2 and TRBJ2-3, with no clear D. CDR1 and CDR2 (germline): LGHNA, YNFKEQ. V was cut by 0 bases and J by 4 bases, with 11 bases left in between. The CDR3 is 15 residues long. The CDR3: CASSQDGGSADTQYF. The CDR3 nucleotides are TGTGCCAGCAGCCAAGATGGTGGGTCCGCAGATACGCAGTATTTT.

The gene calls are TRBV5-1 and TRBJ2-5, with 10 bases identical to TRBD1. The V gene's germline CDR1 is SGHRS and CDR2 YFSETQ. V trimming: 1 base; J trimming: 4 bases; junction bases outside the gene matches: 10. This CDR3 has 17 residues. The CDR3 is CASSLSRLTGGIETQYF. The CDR3 region has the DNA TGCGCCAGCAGCTTGTCCCGTCTGACAGGGGGCATAGAGACCCAGTACTTC.